This entry lists 18 T cell receptor beta chains sequenced from one sample in a study of blood T cell repertoires in COVID-19. The table came from immunoSEQ multiplex PCR; TCRdb's copy has only in-frame clones and leaves some out. The table lists some 260,000 clones, roughly 88% of them singletons. Source material: peripheral blood. These receptors were collected from a woman in her 70s with COVID-19, enrolled during active disease.

V gene TRBV19 combines with J gene TRBJ2-7; 7 nucleotides agree with TRBD2. CDR3 length equals 14 residues. V gave up 1 base and J gave up 3 bases; unmatched junction bases: 3. Germline V gene data show CDR1 as LNHDA and CDR2 as SQIVND (reference sequence). The CDR3 here is CASSIGGSDYEQYF. The CDR3 bases are TGTGCCAGTAGTATAGGCGGGAGTGACTACGAGCAGTACTTC.

This clone was observed once. The V gene is TRBV14, the J gene TRBJ2-3; TRBD2 aligns across 9 bases. The CDR3 spans 15 residues. Per the germline V gene, CDR1 is SGHDN and CDR2 is FVKESK. J was trimmed by 5 bases and V by 6 bases; bases with no gene match: 9. CDR3 loop: CASSLERGVRDTQYF. For the CDR3, the DNA is TGTGCCAGCAGTCTCGAGCGGGGGGTGAGAGATACGCAGTATTTT.

Regarding this clone: A read error may produce the germline difference seen at one junction end. The V and J genes are TRBV19 and TRBJ2-5; 11 nucleotides align to TRBD2. Germline lookup yields CDR1 LNHDA and CDR2 SQIVND (reference sequence). The CDR3 totals 15 residues. CDR3 sequence: CASSLETSGIETQYF. In DNA form, the CDR3 reads TGTGCCAGTAGTCTAGAGACTAGCGGGATAGAGACCCAGTACTTC.

The rearrangement links TRBV7-9 to TRBJ1-2; TRBD1 matches at 10 bases. This CDR3 has 14 amino acids. Germline CDR1 and CDR2: SEHNR and FQNEAQ (reference sequence). The junction had 4 bases not matched to a gene; V was cut back by 3 bases and J by 6 bases. The chain's CDR3 is CASSLMTGGNGYTF. In nucleotides, the CDR3 is TGTGCCAGCAGCTTGATGACAGGGGGCAATGGCTACACCTTC.

This sequence joins TRBV4-1 and TRBJ2-2; D is possibly TRBD1 (5 bases). Germline V CDR1 and CDR2: MGHRA, YSYEKL. This CDR3 spans 15 amino acids. V was pared by 2 bases and J by 3 bases, with 10 bases between. CDR3 in amino acids: CASSQFGQYTGELFF. CDR3 nucleotides: TGCGCCAGCAGCCAATTCGGACAATACACCGGGGAGCTGTTTTTT.

The chain uses TRBV7-2 and TRBJ1-1, with D perhaps TRBD1 (6 bases). Germline CDR1 reads SGHTA; CDR2 reads FQGNSA. Between the trimmed V and J ends, which lost 3 bases and 3 bases, there was a span of 8 bases. The CDR3 runs 13 residues. CDR3 bases: TGTGCCAGCAGCTTCGGGGGGCACACTGAAGCTTTCTTT. This encodes CASSFGGHTEAFF.

The V call is TRBV11-3, the J call TRBJ2-3; tentatively, D is TRBD2 (6 bases). The CDR3 is 15 amino acids. V was clipped by 2 bases and J by 6 bases, with 15 bases between them. Germline CDR1 is SGHNT and CDR2 is YENEEA. CDR3 DNA sequence: TGTGCCAGCAGCTTAAGCGGAGGGCCCCGGGATACGCAGTATTTT. Translation: CASSLSGGPRDTQYF.

CDR3 protein: CASSQDTSRSPNQPQHF. The CDR3 nucleotides are TGCGCCAGCAGCCAAGATACCTCGCGGTCCCCCAATCAGCCCCAGCATTTT. The chain has TRBV4-1 and TRBJ1-5, with D hard to call. The germline CDR1 and CDR2 sequences are MGHRA and YSYEKL. The V end was cut by 0 bases, the J end by 3 bases, with 15 bases between. The CDR3 spans 17 residues.

The chain recombines TRBV29-1 with TRBJ2-3, with a weak D call TRBD2 (6 bases). Trimming took off 3 bases at V and 1 base at J, with 11 bases between the two ends. The CDR3 contains 14 residues. Per the germline V gene, CDR1 is SQVTM and CDR2 is ANQGSEA. CDR3 nucleotide sequence: TGCAGCGTTGAGGGTTGGGAGGGCACAGATACGCAGTATTTT. This encodes CSVEGWEGTDTQYF.

V and J are TRBV5-4 and TRBJ1-5, with 7 bases aligning to TRBD1. Germline V gives CDR1 SGHNT, CDR2 YYREEE (reference sequence). With 4 bases clipped from V and 7 bases from J, the junction kept 8 bases outside the gene matches. The length of the CDR3 is 14 residues. CDR3 sequence reads: CASSEGAGGQPQHF. The CDR3 DNA follows: TGTGCCAGCAGCGAGGGGGCCGGCGGGCAGCCCCAGCATTTT.

The chain uses TRBV18 and TRBJ1-1; 10 positions match TRBD1. This CDR3 is built from 14 residues. The germline CDR1 and CDR2 sequences are KGHSH and LQKENI. V lost 2 bases to trimming and J lost 4 bases; unmatched junction nucleotides: 1. DNA for the CDR3: TGTGCCAGCTCACCAAGACAGGGGGCCACTGAAGCTTTCTTT. Protein product: CASSPRQGATEAFF.

The gene calls are TRBV3-1 (or the pseudogene TRBV3-2) and TRBJ2-1; D may be TRBD2 (6 bases). The CDR3 is 16 residues long. Germline CDR1 LGHDT, CDR2 YNNKEL (reference sequence). Trimming removed 3 bases from V and 4 bases from J, with 16 bases in between. CDR3 loop: CASSQAITGTYNEQFF. In DNA, the CDR3 is TGTGCCAGCAGCCAGGCAATTACCGGGACTTACAATGAGCAGTTCTTC.

The rearrangement links TRBV11-2 to TRBJ2-2; TRBD1 might be the D (6 bases). The CDR3 extends over 17 amino acids. V shed 4 bases and J shed 6 bases, with 21 bases lying between them. Germline V gene lookup returns CDR1 SGHAT and CDR2 FQNNGV. This CDR3 is CASSSQPYRDGAGELFF. CDR3 DNA sequence: TGTGCCAGCAGCTCCCAACCTTACAGGGATGGGGCCGGGGAGCTGTTTTTT.

The rearrangement links TRBV5-1 to TRBJ2-7, with 9 bases lining up with TRBD1. CDR3 size: 17 residues. With V trimmed by 0 bases and J by 4 bases, 11 bases remained unmatched. CDR1 and CDR2 from the germline V gene are SGHRS and YFSETQ. The CDR3 bases are TGCGCCAGCAGCTTGGCTACCGCCGGGACAGGGATTTACGAGCAGTACTTC. The encoded protein is CASSLATAGTGIYEQYF.

This chain joins TRBV4-3 and TRBJ1-2; D may be TRBD1 (6 bases). CDR3 size: 13 residues. Germline CDR1 is LGHNA and CDR2 is YSLEER. V shed 4 bases and J shed 2 bases, with 8 bases lying between them. In DNA form, the CDR3 reads TGCGCCAGCAGCCTACAGGGAAACTATGGCTACACCTTC. It translates to CASSLQGNYGYTF.

V and J are TRBV18 and TRBJ2-7; D perhaps matches TRBD2 (6 bases). V lost 3 bases and J 4 bases, leaving 19 bases between the germline ends. The CDR3 runs 16 residues. From germline, CDR1 is KGHSH and CDR2 LQKENI. The CDR3 sequence is CASSPGPGVGLYEQYF. For the CDR3, the DNA is TGTGCCAGCTCACCCGGCCCGGGAGTCGGGCTTTACGAGCAGTACTTC.

This chain links TRBV6-5 with TRBJ1-1; perhaps TRBD1 as D (6 bases). The V and J ends lost 7 bases and 5 bases respectively, with 14 bases between them. This CDR3 comprises 13 residues. From germline, CDR1 is MNHEY and CDR2 SVGAGI. Here the CDR3 reads CASTYRDMTEAFF. The CDR3 DNA sequence: TGTGCCAGCACCTACCGGGACATGACTGAAGCTTTCTTT.

This sequence joins TRBV18 and TRBJ2-3; D remains unclear. The V gene's germline CDR1 is KGHSH and CDR2 LQKENI. The CDR3 totals 15 residues. V was pared by 3 bases and J by 3 bases, with 13 bases between. CDR3 amino acids: CASSPLQPGTDTQYF. CDR3 sequence (DNA): TGTGCCAGCTCACCTCTCCAGCCCGGGACAGATACGCAGTATTTT.